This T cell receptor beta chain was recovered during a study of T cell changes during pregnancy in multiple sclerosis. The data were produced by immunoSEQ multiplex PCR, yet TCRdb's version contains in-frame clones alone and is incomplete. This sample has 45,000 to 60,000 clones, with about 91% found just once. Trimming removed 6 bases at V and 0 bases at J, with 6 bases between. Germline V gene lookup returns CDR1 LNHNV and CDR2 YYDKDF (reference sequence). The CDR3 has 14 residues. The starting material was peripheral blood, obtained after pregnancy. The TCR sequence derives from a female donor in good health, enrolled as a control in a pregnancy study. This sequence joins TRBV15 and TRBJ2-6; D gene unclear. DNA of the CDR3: TGTGCCACCAGGCCGAGCTCTGGGGCCAACGTCCTGACTTTC. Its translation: CATRPSSGANVLTF. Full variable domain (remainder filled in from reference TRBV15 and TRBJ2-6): DAMVIQNPRYQVTQFGKPVTLSCSQTLNHNVMYWYQQKSSQAPKLLFHYYDKDFNNEADTPDNFQSRRPNTSFCFLDIRSPGLGDTAMYLCATRPSSGANVLTFGAGSRLTVL.